This entry concerns a single T cell receptor beta chain. An end of the junction differs from the germline gene, which may be a read error. This sample is drawn from a study of long-term antiretroviral therapy in people with HIV. Survey-level immunoSEQ v3.0 assays were run. Only in-frame clones appear in the TCRdb table, and some are missing; sequencing was by immunoSEQ multiplex PCR. This repertoire shows 33,000 or so clones, roughly four fifths found once; its top ten account for 13%. The receptor was isolated from a man younger than 35 with HIV. The specimen was unsorted PBMCs, collected 0.3 years after starting antiretroviral therapy.

The CDR3 here is CASSLGGGVLTDTQYF. The CDR3 nucleotides read TGTGCTAGCAGCTTAGGCGGGGGGGTACTCACAGATACGCAGTATTTT. V and J are TRBV7-7 and TRBJ2-3; 9 positions match TRBD2. The CDR3 is 16 amino acids. Germline V gene lookup returns CDR1 SSHAT and CDR2 FNYEAQ (reference sequence).